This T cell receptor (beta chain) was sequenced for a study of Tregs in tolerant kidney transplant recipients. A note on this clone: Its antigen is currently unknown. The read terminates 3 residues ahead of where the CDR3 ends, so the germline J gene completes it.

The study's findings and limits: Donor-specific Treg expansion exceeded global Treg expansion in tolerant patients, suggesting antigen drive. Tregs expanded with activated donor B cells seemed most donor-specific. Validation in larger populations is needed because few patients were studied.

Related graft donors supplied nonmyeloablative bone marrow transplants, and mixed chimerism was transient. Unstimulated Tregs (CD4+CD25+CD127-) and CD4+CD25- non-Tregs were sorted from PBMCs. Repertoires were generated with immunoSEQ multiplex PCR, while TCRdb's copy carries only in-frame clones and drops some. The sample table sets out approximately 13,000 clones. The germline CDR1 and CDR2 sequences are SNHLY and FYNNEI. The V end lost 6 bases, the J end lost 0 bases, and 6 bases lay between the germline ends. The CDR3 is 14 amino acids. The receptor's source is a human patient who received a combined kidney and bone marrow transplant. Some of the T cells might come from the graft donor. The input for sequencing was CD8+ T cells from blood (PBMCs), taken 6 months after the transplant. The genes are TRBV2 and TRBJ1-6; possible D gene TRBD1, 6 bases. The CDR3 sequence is CASRDSSYNSPLHF. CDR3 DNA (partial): TGTGCCAGCAGGGACAGCTCCTATAATTCACCC.